This TCR beta chain was observed in a study of blood T cell repertoires in COVID-19. Overall study: From the United States, Italy and Spain came samples of acute and convalescent COVID-19. T cells, B-cell-depleted T cells, or PBMCs supplied cDNA or gDNA.

J was trimmed by 0 bases and V by 3 bases; bases with no gene match: 4. This CDR3 is built from 15 residues. Germline CDR1 is PRHDT and CDR2 is FYEKMQ (reference sequence). As handled by the study authors: Nucleated cell number was recorded as an estimate derived from reference gene primer amplification. Assay: immunoSEQ multiplex PCR; the TCRdb copy retains only in-frame clones and omits some. That table gives V, J and clone size, and the DNA gave D and trimming. The table has 200,000 to 300,000 clones, about 83% seen once. The chain employs TRBV13 and TRBJ2-7, with TRBD1 identical over 8 bases. Sequenced material: peripheral blood. The TCR was taken from a human donor in a cohort sampled during active COVID-19. The CDR3 coding sequence is TGTGCCAGCAGCTTTGGACAGGGCTACTCCTACGAGCAGTACTTC. Its translation: CASSFGQGYSYEQYF.